Listed here are 21 T cell receptor beta chains from one sample, sequenced in a study of T cell responses to AZD1222 COVID-19 vaccine. Data came from immunoSEQ multiplex PCR; TCRdb stores just in-frame clones and leaves some out. This table holds fewer than 7,000 clones, 87% found once. This sample comprised peripheral blood, obtained 28 days after the second AZD1222 dose. The receptors were sampled from an adult who received the AZD1222 COVID-19 vaccine.

This sequence joins TRBV2 and TRBJ1-2; D call uncertain. The germline V gene encodes CDR1 SNHLY and CDR2 FYNNEI. Deletions cut 8 bases from V and 2 bases from J, with 18 bases between. The CDR3 has 15 residues. This chain's CDR3 is CASYYGPSLNYGYTF. As DNA, the CDR3 is TGTGCCAGCTACTATGGGCCCAGCCTAAACTATGGCTACACCTTC.

The chain links TRBV23-1 to TRBJ2-7; 9 positions match TRBD1. TRBV23-1 is an ORF for which the function is uncertain. The CDR3 is 15 residues long. V lost 5 bases, J lost 0 bases, and 5 bases stayed unmatched. The CDR3 here is CASSGDRASSYEQYV. In DNA form, the CDR3 reads TGCGCCAGCAGTGGGGACAGGGCAAGCTCCTACGAGCAGTACGTC.

V is TRBV4-1 and J is TRBJ2-1; 7 bases agree with TRBD1. The V gene's germline CDR1 is MGHRA and CDR2 YSYEKL. V gave up 1 base and J gave up 5 bases; unmatched junction bases: 8. The CDR3 has 16 residues. The CDR3 sequence is CASSQGHTGTDNEQFF. CDR3 sequence (DNA): TGCGCCAGCAGCCAAGGACACACCGGGACAGACAATGAGCAGTTCTTC.

This clone was counted once. The chain links TRBV28 to TRBJ2-5, with D possibly called TRBD1 or TRBD2 (5 bases each). The germline V and J ends were trimmed by 1 base and 5 bases, with 14 bases remaining between them. The CDR3 runs to 15 residues. Germline values: CDR1 MDHEN, CDR2 SYDVKM. CDR3 DNA: TGTGCCAGCAGTTTATCCGCCCAGGGAGCTGAGACCCAGTACTTC. Amino acid sequence: CASSLSAQGAETQYF.

This clone was recorded once. The rearrangement joins TRBV2 to TRBJ2-4; 9 nucleotides match TRBD2. CDR1 is SNHLY, CDR2 FYNNEI, per germline. The CDR3 contains 14 residues. V was pared by 4 bases and J by 9 bases, with 7 bases of the junction left unmatched. CDR3: CASSGVAGDGIQYF. CDR3 in DNA: TGTGCCAGCAGTGGGGTAGCGGGAGATGGCATTCAGTACTTC.

The rearrangement uses TRBV7-6 and TRBJ2-5; D is perhaps TRBD2 (6 bases). Germline V lookup: CDR1 SGHVS, CDR2 FNYEAQ. This CDR3 comprises 14 residues. Trimming pared 4 bases from V and 4 bases from J, leaving 13 bases between. The CDR3 DNA reads as TGTGCCAGCAGCTGGGGGGATGTTGGAGAGACCCAGTACTTC. Translated, it gives CASSWGDVGETQYF.

The rearrangement joins TRBV5-5 to TRBJ2-2; 9 bases agree with TRBD1. CDR3 size: 16 residues. V shed 4 bases, J shed 6 bases, and the junction held 10 bases outside the gene matches. CDR1 and CDR2 from the germline V gene are SGHKS and YYEKEE (reference sequence). CDR3 bases: TGTGCCAGCAGCACGGGGACAGGGTCAGTGCCCGGGGAGCTGTTTTTT. Encoded protein: CASSTGTGSVPGELFF.

This sequence joins TRBV5-4 and TRBJ1-1; D perhaps matches TRBD1 (5 bases). This CDR3 region has 14 residues. Trimming pared 9 bases from V and 1 base from J, leaving 16 bases between. Germline V gene data show CDR1 as SGHNT and CDR2 as YYREEE (reference sequence). In nucleotides, the CDR3 is TGTGCCACCCGTTTTTACACAGGGAACACTGAAGCTTTCTTT. Translation gives CATRFYTGNTEAFF.

This clone was seen more than once but under ten times. The chain is built from TRBV5-6 and TRBJ1-5, with D hard to call. This CDR3 region has 16 residues. Germline CDR1 SGHDT, CDR2 YYEEEE. Trimming shortened V by 3 bases and J by 4 bases, and 17 bases separated the two germline ends. CDR3 protein: CASSSQYYGLNQPQHF. CDR3 bases: TGTGCCAGCAGCTCCCAATATTACGGATTAAATCAGCCCCAGCATTTT.

This chain links TRBV15 with TRBJ1-2; TRBD1 aligns across 7 bases. CDR1 LNHNV and CDR2 YYDKDF come from the germline V gene (reference sequence). V was pared by 2 bases and J by 1 base, with 1 base of the junction left unmatched. This CDR3 has 14 residues. The chain's CDR3 is CATSRNRGNYGYTF. CDR3 nucleotide sequence: TGTGCCACCAGCAGAAACAGGGGTAACTATGGCTACACCTTC.

V and J are TRBV7-9 and TRBJ2-5, with D unclear. The CDR3 covers 14 residues. Trimming shortened V by 5 bases and J by 1 base, and 11 bases separated the two germline ends. Germline CDR1 SEHNR, CDR2 FQNEAQ (reference sequence). The CDR3 loop reads CASSPRTSQETQYF. The CDR3 region has the DNA TGTGCCAGCAGCCCTAGGACCTCCCAAGAGACCCAGTACTTC.

The chain employs TRBV7-9 and TRBJ2-1; TRBD2 agrees at 8 bases. The CDR3 has 14 residues. The junction had 7 bases not matched to a gene; V was cut back by 8 bases and J by 4 bases. Germline V gives CDR1 SEHNR, CDR2 FQNEAQ (reference sequence). The CDR3 DNA reads as TGTGCCAGCCACGAAGCGGGGGCATACAATGAGCAGTTCTTC. It translates to CASHEAGAYNEQFF.

J is TRBJ1-2 and V is TRBV5-6; 7 bases map to TRBD1. CDR3 length: 14 residues. CDR1 is SGHDT, CDR2 YYEEEE, per germline. The V gene end was trimmed by 0 bases and the J gene end by 7 bases; junction bases not matched to a gene: 6. CDR3 nucleotide sequence: TGTGCCAGCAGCTTGGGACAGGGCCGCCTTGGCTACACCTTC. Translation: CASSLGQGRLGYTF.

V is TRBV5-1 and J is TRBJ1-1; 11 nucleotides align to TRBD1. The V and J ends lost 4 bases and 7 bases, in that order; junction bases with no gene match: 6. The CDR3 extends over 14 amino acids. In germline, CDR1 is SGHRS, CDR2 YFSETQ. The CDR3 DNA follows: TGCGCCAGCAGCAACGGACAGGGGGCGAGTGAAGCTTTCTTT. It yields the protein CASSNGQGASEAFF.

With respect to this clone: Other DNA sequences within the sample encode an identical CDR3. The V gene is TRBV7-9, the J gene TRBJ1-4; tentative D call: TRBD1 (6 bases). The CDR3 runs to 15 residues. V lost 2 bases to trimming and J lost 1 base, with 8 bases between them. Germline V gives CDR1 SEHNR, CDR2 FQNEAQ (reference sequence). CDR3 sequence reads: CASSLLRGTNEKLFF. DNA for the CDR3: TGTGCCAGCAGCTTACTCAGGGGAACTAATGAAAAACTGTTTTTT.

The rearrangement links TRBV2 to TRBJ1-1; D perhaps matches TRBD1 (6 bases). The CDR3 extends over 14 amino acids. V lost 7 bases and J lost 0, with 12 bases in between. CDR1 and CDR2 from the germline V gene are SNHLY and FYNNEI. CDR3 bases: TGTGCCAGCACCGGGGACACCTTGAACACTGAAGCTTTCTTT. Translated: CASTGDTLNTEAFF.

The gene calls are TRBV6-1 and TRBJ1-2; D perhaps matches TRBD1 (6 bases). The germline gives CDR1 MNHNS, CDR2 SASEGT. V lost 4 bases and J 6 bases, leaving 15 bases between the germline ends. The CDR3 is made up of 14 amino acids. The CDR3 reads CASSGAVRQDGYTF. The DNA of the CDR3 is TGTGCCAGCAGTGGAGCCGTACGACAGGATGGCTACACCTTC.

The chain has TRBV7-2 and TRBJ1-1; D ambiguous. The CDR3 extends over 13 amino acids. Trimming stripped 6 bases from V and 0 bases from J, with 8 bases between. Germline CDR1 reads SGHTA; CDR2 reads FQGNSA. CDR3 sequence (DNA): TGTGCCAGCAGATCCTCCTTGAACACTGAAGCTTTCTTT. This gives the protein CASRSSLNTEAFF. The full variable domain, its missing parts supplied by reference TRBV7-2 and TRBJ1-1, is GAGVSQSPSNKVTEKGKDVELRCDPISGHTALYWYRQSLGQGLEFLIYFQGNSAPDKSGLPSDRFSAERTGGSVSTLTIQRTQQEDSAVYLCASRSSLNTEAFFGQGTRLTVV.

The chain recombines TRBV5-4 with TRBJ2-3, with D perhaps given as TRBD1 or TRBD2 (9 bases each). V lost 4 bases to trimming and J lost 9 bases, with 18 bases between them. The CDR3 covers 14 residues. Germline V gives CDR1 SGHNT, CDR2 YYREEE (reference sequence). The CDR3 coding sequence is TGTGCCAGCAGCCTAGCGGGACAGGGAAGGACGCAGTATTTT. Translating gives CASSLAGQGRTQYF. The full variable domain, its missing parts supplied by reference TRBV5-4 and TRBJ2-3, is ETGVTQSPTHLIKTRGQQVTLRCSSQSGHNTVSWYQQALGQGPQFIFQYYREEENGRGNFPPRFSGLQFPNYSSELNVNALELDDSALYLCASSLAGQGRTQYFGPGTRLTVL.

The V gene is TRBV11-2, the J gene TRBJ1-1; the D is unclear. CDR3 length: 13 amino acids. V lost 0 bases and J 6 bases, leaving 8 bases between the germline ends. The germline gives CDR1 SGHAT, CDR2 FQNNGV. The CDR3 sequence is CASSLDRNAEAFF. CDR3 coding DNA: TGTGCCAGCAGCTTAGATCGAAACGCTGAAGCTTTCTTT.

The rearrangement uses TRBV5-1 and TRBJ2-1; D perhaps matches TRBD2 (6 bases). V was shortened by 3 bases and J by 7 bases, with 11 bases between the two germline ends. The CDR3 extends over 13 amino acids. The germline V gene encodes CDR1 SGHRS and CDR2 YFSETQ. DNA of the CDR3: TGCGCCAGCAGCTCCCGACTAGGGAATGAGCAGTTCTTC. Protein product: CASSSRLGNEQFF.